This record covers a single TCR beta chain. The data belong to a study of blood T cell repertoires in COVID-19. Study as a whole: Acute-phase and convalescent COVID-19 samples originated in the United States, Italy and Spain.

TCRdb keeps only in-frame clones here, not all; method: immunoSEQ multiplex PCR. In the table there are about 270,000 clones, 88% of which are singletons. Trimming pared 0 bases from V and 8 bases from J, leaving 19 bases between. Germline V gene lookup returns CDR1 LGHDT and CDR2 YNNKEL (reference sequence). This CDR3 spans 16 amino acids. The TCR was taken from a woman between 45 and 60 years old who had recovered from COVID-19. Sequenced sample: PBMCs or T cells enriched from blood (not recorded which). V and J are TRBV3-1 (or the pseudogene TRBV3-2) and TRBJ1-2; D gene unclear. The CDR3 here is CASSQDHNDGAEGYTF. The DNA for the CDR3 is TGTGCCAGCAGCCAAGATCACAATGACGGAGCGGAAGGCTACACCTTC.